The T cell receptor beta chain described here comes from a study of T cells in tuberculosis. Whole-study results and caveats: Smaller alpha distances in active tuberculosis partly reflected shorter CDR3-alpha lengths.

Produced via immunoSEQ multiplex PCR; TCRdb's table is partial and in-frame only. The data hold about 30,000 clones, with around 90% observed a single time. In the case of this clone: Its cognate antigen is unknown.

The time point denotes: new active TB diagnosis, blood taken before or within 7 days of starting treatment. Included patients were adults of at least 18, HIV-seronegative, South African. Each patient had positive sputum smear microscopy and/or positive culture. J was trimmed by 0 bases and V by 5 bases; bases with no gene match: 4. Germline V lookup: CDR1 SGHKS, CDR2 YYEKEE (reference sequence). The CDR3 loop spans 15 amino acids. The source of this sequence is an adult with tuberculosis. The sample here was PBMCs, taken at tuberculosis diagnosis. The chain joins TRBV5-5 to TRBJ1-3, with 8 bases matching TRBD1. The CDR3 nucleotides read TGTGCCAGCAGGGACAGGGCTTTCTCTGGAAACACCATATATTTT. Translation: CASRDRAFSGNTIYF.